A selection of T cell receptor beta chains follows, all from one sample in a study of cytomegalovirus exposure and HLA in healthy donors. Method: immunoSEQ multiplex PCR; TCRdb's copy keeps in-frame clones and lacks some. The data contain about 220,000 clones, about nine tenths of them singletons. Material: PBMCs. The receptor source for this set is a woman between 18 and 29 years old in good health and CMV-seronegative. Both conserved end residues are part of each CDR3. Fields, in order: V gene, clone size, D gene, J gene, CDR3 protein, CDR3 DNA. A D gene is named only where the DNA matches it firmly. Not every row has a clone size; where given, it reads once, few, many or a size class.

V gene: TRBV29-1
clone size: .
D gene: TRBD2
J gene: TRBJ2-1
CDR3 protein: CSVATSGSYNEQFF
CDR3 DNA: TGCAGCGTTGCGACTAGCGGATCCTACAATGAGCAGTTCTTC

V gene: TRBV28
clone size: .
D gene: .
J gene: TRBJ1-1
CDR3 protein: CASSLREKDEAFF
CDR3 DNA: TGTGCCAGCAGTTTACGGGAAAAGGATGAAGCTTTCTTT

V gene: TRBV5-1
clone size: .
D gene: .
J gene: TRBJ1-4
CDR3 protein: CASSLVGAYEKLFF
CDR3 DNA: TGCGCCAGCAGCTTGGTGGGGGCTTATGAAAAACTGTTTTTT

V gene: TRBV30
clone size: .
D gene: TRBD1
J gene: TRBJ2-3
CDR3 protein: CAWSLDRRRDTQYF
CDR3 DNA: TGTGCCTGGAGTCTGGACAGGAGGAGGGATACGCAGTATTTT

V gene: TRBV7-7
clone size: .
D gene: TRBD1
J gene: TRBJ2-7
CDR3 protein: CASSLVGDRSYEQYF
CDR3 DNA: TGTGCTAGCAGCTTAGTAGGGGACAGATCCTACGAGCAGTACTTC

V gene: TRBV18
clone size: once
D gene: .
J gene: TRBJ1-4
CDR3 protein: CASSPQHRDISKKGEKLFF
CDR3 DNA: TGTGCCAGCTCACCACAGCATCGGGACATCTCGAAGAAGGGAGAAAAACTGTTTTTT

V gene: TRBV19
clone size: .
D gene: TRBD2
J gene: TRBJ2-7
CDR3 protein: CASSVTSAPYEQYF
CDR3 DNA: TGTGCCAGTAGTGTGACTAGCGCCCCCTACGAGCAGTACTTC

V gene: TRBV7-8
clone size: .
D gene: .
J gene: TRBJ1-5
CDR3 protein: CASSLALGRQPQHF
CDR3 DNA: TGTGCCAGCAGCTTAGCCCTGGGGAGACAGCCCCAGCATTTT

V gene: TRBV23-1
clone size: once
D gene: .
J gene: TRBJ1-6
CDR3 protein: CASSHPSARDYNSPLHF
CDR3 DNA: TGCGCCAGCAGTCACCCCTCGGCCCGGGACTATAATTCACCCCTCCACTTT

V gene: TRBV9
clone size: .
D gene: .
J gene: TRBJ1-1
CDR3 protein: CASSVLLDTEAFF
CDR3 DNA: TGTGCCAGCAGCGTACTCCTAGACACTGAAGCTTTCTTT

V gene: TRBV7-3
clone size: .
D gene: TRBD1
J gene: TRBJ2-7
CDR3 protein: CASSREPGQGYEQYF
CDR3 DNA: TGTGCCAGCAGCAGAGAACCGGGACAGGGATACGAGCAGTACTTC

V gene: TRBV19
clone size: once
D gene: .
J gene: TRBJ1-5
CDR3 protein: CASSIGIRGFNQPQHF
CDR3 DNA: TGTGCCAGTAGTATTGGGATCCGAGGGTTCAATCAGCCCCAGCATTTT

V gene: TRBV19
clone size: once
D gene: .
J gene: TRBJ1-1
CDR3 protein: CASSISPLGALEAFF
CDR3 DNA: TGTGCCAGTAGTATTAGTCCTCTGGGAGCCTTGGAAGCTTTCTTT

V gene: TRBV5-8
clone size: .
D gene: .
J gene: TRBJ2-7
CDR3 protein: CASSFRGQGYEQYF
CDR3 DNA: TGTGCCAGCAGCTTCCGAGGACAAGGCTACGAGCAGTACTTC

V gene: TRBV6-5
clone size: once
D gene: TRBD1
J gene: TRBJ1-5
CDR3 protein: CASRGQGNQPQHF
CDR3 DNA: TGTGCCAGCAGAGGACAGGGGAATCAGCCCCAGCATTTT

V gene: TRBV5-1
clone size: .
D gene: TRBD1
J gene: TRBJ1-3
CDR3 protein: CASSVGQGVSGNTIYF
CDR3 DNA: TGCGCCAGCAGCGTTGGACAGGGGGTATCTGGAAACACCATATATTTT

V gene: TRBV28
clone size: once
D gene: TRBD1
J gene: TRBJ1-2
CDR3 protein: CASNIQGTGGRRGYTF
CDR3 DNA: TGTGCCAGCAACATTCAAGGGACAGGGGGTCGGCGTGGCTACACCTTC

V gene: TRBV2
clone size: .
D gene: TRBD2
J gene: TRBJ2-3
CDR3 protein: CASSKWTSGRKDPSTDTQYF
CDR3 DNA: TGTGCCAGCAGTAAGTGGACTAGCGGGAGAAAGGACCCTAGCACAGATACGCAGTATTTT

V gene: TRBV6-1
clone size: once
D gene: .
J gene: TRBJ1-5
CDR3 protein: CASSDDGQLSNQPQHF
CDR3 DNA: TGTGCCAGCAGTGATGACGGACAACTAAGCAATCAGCCCCAGCATTTT

V gene: TRBV5-4
clone size: .
D gene: TRBD2
J gene: TRBJ2-1
CDR3 protein: CASSSPGLAGVNEQFF
CDR3 DNA: TGTGCCAGCAGCAGCCCCGGACTAGCGGGTGTCAATGAGCAGTTCTTC

V gene: TRBV13
clone size: .
D gene: TRBD1
J gene: TRBJ1-3
CDR3 protein: CASSFPGQGYGNTIYF
CDR3 DNA: TGTGCCAGCAGCTTCCCGGGACAGGGTTACGGAAACACCATATATTTT

V gene: TRBV29-1
clone size: .
D gene: .
J gene: TRBJ2-7
CDR3 protein: CSVADSSYEQYF
CDR3 DNA: TGCAGCGTCGCGGACAGCTCCTACGAGCAGTACTTC

V gene: TRBV27
clone size: .
D gene: .
J gene: TRBJ2-7
CDR3 protein: CASSLSWATRSYEQYF
CDR3 DNA: TGTGCCAGCAGTTTATCTTGGGCGACAAGGTCCTACGAGCAGTACTTC

V gene: TRBV15
clone size: .
D gene: TRBD2
J gene: TRBJ2-1
CDR3 protein: CATSSYSGRANNEQFF
CDR3 DNA: TGTGCCACCAGCAGCTATAGCGGGAGGGCCAACAATGAGCAGTTCTTC

V gene: TRBV5-1
clone size: .
D gene: TRBD1
J gene: TRBJ1-1
CDR3 protein: CASSLGDRETEAFF
CDR3 DNA: TGCGCCAGCAGCTTGGGGGACAGGGAGACTGAAGCTTTCTTT

V gene: TRBV28
clone size: once
D gene: .
J gene: TRBJ2-2
CDR3 protein: CASSLAFGRGGKNTGELFF
CDR3 DNA: TGTGCCAGCAGTTTAGCGTTTGGGCGGGGCGGTAAGAACACCGGGGAGCTGTTTTTT

V gene: TRBV7-9
clone size: .
D gene: .
J gene: TRBJ1-1
CDR3 protein: CASSSGVATRGTEAFF
CDR3 DNA: TGTGCCAGCAGCTCTGGGGTTGCCACGAGGGGGACTGAAGCTTTCTTT

V gene: TRBV5-1
clone size: .
D gene: .
J gene: TRBJ1-2
CDR3 protein: CASSVTTGSKGYTF
CDR3 DNA: TGCGCCAGCAGCGTTACCACAGGGTCGAAAGGCTACACCTTC

V gene: TRBV28
clone size: .
D gene: TRBD1
J gene: TRBJ2-3
CDR3 protein: CATGLLSLGTAPDTQYF
CDR3 DNA: TGTGCCACCGGTCTCTTGAGCTTGGGGACAGCTCCAGATACGCAGTATTTT

V gene: TRBV7-9
clone size: .
D gene: .
J gene: TRBJ1-4
CDR3 protein: CASSSLRGATNEKLFF
CDR3 DNA: TGTGCCAGCAGCTCCCTACGGGGAGCAACTAATGAAAAACTGTTTTTT

V gene: TRBV28
clone size: .
D gene: .
J gene: TRBJ1-5
CDR3 protein: CASSFAGEGQPQHF
CDR3 DNA: TGTGCCAGCAGTTTTGCAGGGGAGGGTCAGCCCCAGCATTTT

V gene: TRBV6-6
clone size: .
D gene: TRBD1
J gene: TRBJ2-7
CDR3 protein: CASSYFGDRTAYEQYF
CDR3 DNA: TGTGCCAGCAGTTACTTCGGGGACAGGACTGCCTACGAGCAGTACTTC

V gene: TRBV5-1
clone size: few
D gene: .
J gene: TRBJ2-2
CDR3 protein: CASSFSRLNTGELFF
CDR3 DNA: TGCGCCAGCAGCTTCTCGCGACTCAACACCGGGGAGCTGTTTTTT

V gene: TRBV19
clone size: .
D gene: TRBD2
J gene: TRBJ2-1
CDR3 protein: CASRKEAGVGNEQFF
CDR3 DNA: TGTGCCAGTAGGAAGGAAGCGGGAGTAGGCAATGAGCAGTTCTTC

V gene: TRBV4-1
clone size: .
D gene: .
J gene: TRBJ2-7
CDR3 protein: CASSQDRDTYSYEQYF
CDR3 DNA: TGCGCCAGCAGCCAAGATAGGGACACCTACTCCTACGAGCAGTACTTC

V gene: TRBV5-1
clone size: .
D gene: TRBD1
J gene: TRBJ1-2
CDR3 protein: CASSLDGGQGAGYTF
CDR3 DNA: TGCGCCAGCAGCTTGGACGGAGGACAGGGAGCTGGCTACACCTTC

V gene: TRBV6-5
clone size: .
D gene: .
J gene: TRBJ2-7
CDR3 protein: CASALAVNYEQYF
CDR3 DNA: TGTGCCAGCGCGCTAGCCGTTAACTACGAGCAGTACTTC

V gene: TRBV5-1
clone size: .
D gene: TRBD2
J gene: TRBJ2-3
CDR3 protein: CASSRGLAGVADTQYF
CDR3 DNA: TGCGCCAGCAGCCGGGGACTAGCGGGAGTGGCAGATACGCAGTATTTT

V gene: TRBV2
clone size: .
D gene: TRBD2
J gene: TRBJ2-1
CDR3 protein: CAVGGTSSYNEQFF
CDR3 DNA: TGTGCCGTAGGGGGGACTAGCTCCTACAATGAGCAGTTCTTC

V gene: TRBV19
clone size: .
D gene: TRBD1
J gene: TRBJ1-1
CDR3 protein: CASSAGQRNTEAFF
CDR3 DNA: TGTGCCAGTAGTGCGGGACAGAGGAACACTGAAGCTTTCTTT

V gene: TRBV19
clone size: once
D gene: TRBD1
J gene: TRBJ1-2
CDR3 protein: CASSIPGTGWIGDGYTF
CDR3 DNA: TGTGCCAGTAGTATCCCCGGGACAGGGTGGATCGGCGATGGCTACACCTTC

V gene: TRBV28
clone size: once
D gene: .
J gene: TRBJ1-2
CDR3 protein: CASSGGGRFYGYTF
CDR3 DNA: TGTGCCAGCAGTGGGGGGGGACGGTTTTATGGCTACACCTTC

V gene: TRBV14
clone size: .
D gene: TRBD2
J gene: TRBJ2-5
CDR3 protein: CASSPRLSGYSQYF
CDR3 DNA: TGTGCCAGCAGCCCCCGGCTTAGCGGGTATTCCCAGTACTTC

V gene: TRBV15
clone size: .
D gene: .
J gene: TRBJ2-4
CDR3 protein: CATSRGQGLAKNIQYF
CDR3 DNA: TGTGCCACCAGCAGAGGTCAGGGTCTAGCCAAAAACATTCAGTACTTC

V gene: TRBV18
clone size: .
D gene: .
J gene: TRBJ2-3
CDR3 protein: CASSPVGSTDTQYF
CDR3 DNA: TGTGCCAGCTCACCAGTGGGCAGCACAGATACGCAGTATTTT

V gene: TRBV30
clone size: .
D gene: .
J gene: TRBJ2-1
CDR3 protein: CAWGPPPSNEQFF
CDR3 DNA: TGTGCCTGGGGCCCCCCCCCTTCCAATGAGCAGTTCTTC

V gene: TRBV5-1
clone size: few
D gene: TRBD1
J gene: TRBJ1-6
CDR3 protein: CASSLEGQGAYSPLHF
CDR3 DNA: TGCGCCAGCAGCTTGGAAGGTCAGGGGGCGTATTCACCCCTCCACTTT

V gene: TRBV5-1
clone size: .
D gene: TRBD1
J gene: TRBJ1-2
CDR3 protein: CASSLAGGGSYGYTF
CDR3 DNA: TGCGCCAGCAGCTTGGCAGGGGGCGGAAGCTATGGCTACACCTTC